This TCR beta chain originates from a study of blood T cell repertoires in COVID-19. Study-wide background: COVID-19 samples from acute and convalescent phases originated in the United States, Italy and Spain. T cells, B-cell-depleted T cells, or PBMCs supplied cDNA or gDNA.

In the authors' methods: Reference gene primer amplification yielded estimated nucleated cell counts. Profiled with immunoSEQ multiplex PCR; TCRdb holds only in-frame clones, not every one. Clonal size and the V and J genes are those of that table, whereas D and trimming came from the DNA. This sample has over 50,000 clones; approximately 90% occur once, and the top ten carry 5.5% to 7.5%. V lost 2 bases, J lost 5 bases, and 14 bases lay in between. The CDR3 length is 15 residues. Germline assignment: CDR1 SGHNT and CDR2 YYREEE (reference sequence). This chain links TRBV5-4 with TRBJ1-5; TRBD1 might be the D (5 bases). The sequence was collected from a woman aged 55-69 years with active or convalescent COVID-19. The sequenced sample consisted of peripheral blood. The CDR3 here is CASSLDGQVHQPQHF. DNA for the CDR3: TGTGCCAGCAGCTTAGACGGACAAGTGCATCAGCCCCAGCATTTT.